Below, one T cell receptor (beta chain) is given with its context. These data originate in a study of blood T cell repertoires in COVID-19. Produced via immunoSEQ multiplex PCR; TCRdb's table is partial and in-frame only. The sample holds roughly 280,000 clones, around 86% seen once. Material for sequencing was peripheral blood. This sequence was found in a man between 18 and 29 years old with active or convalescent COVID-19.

CDR3 nucleotide sequence: TGTGCCAGCAGGACAGGCAACATGAACACTGAAGCTTTCTTT. Translating gives CASRTGNMNTEAFF. The J gene is TRBJ1-1, the V gene TRBV27; the D gene is possibly TRBD1 (6 bases). The CDR3 covers 14 residues. V shed 6 bases and J shed 0 bases, with 11 bases lying between them. Germline V gives CDR1 MNHEY, CDR2 SMNVEV (reference sequence).